This T cell receptor (beta chain) was found in a study of glioma-infiltrating T cells after dendritic cell vaccination. For the study at large: Dendritic cell vaccination trial patients had either newly diagnosed or recurrent glioblastoma. The study's findings and limits: Higher TCR clonality did not directly relate to longer survival. Few patients contributed both blood and tumor specimens.

The germline CDR1 and CDR2 sequences are SGHRS and YFSETQ. V was clipped by 4 bases and J by 5 bases; unmatched bases: 6. CDR3 length: 14 amino acids. Using immunoSEQ multiplex PCR, the repertoire was profiled, and TCRdb retains in-frame clones only, with some absent. The sample contains just under 85,000 clones, roughly 90% of which appear only once. A word on this clone: Its antigen is currently unknown.

Blood PBMC samples: pre-vaccination, two weeks post third vaccination, and at tumor progression. Material: blood, obtained before dendritic cell vaccination. This clonotype originated in a human donor with glioblastoma. The rearrangement joins TRBV5-1 to TRBJ2-5; TRBD1 aligns across 9 bases. In nucleotides, the CDR3 is TGCGCCAGCAGCCGGGGACAGGGTGACGAGACCCAGTACTTC. Its protein is CASSRGQGDETQYF.